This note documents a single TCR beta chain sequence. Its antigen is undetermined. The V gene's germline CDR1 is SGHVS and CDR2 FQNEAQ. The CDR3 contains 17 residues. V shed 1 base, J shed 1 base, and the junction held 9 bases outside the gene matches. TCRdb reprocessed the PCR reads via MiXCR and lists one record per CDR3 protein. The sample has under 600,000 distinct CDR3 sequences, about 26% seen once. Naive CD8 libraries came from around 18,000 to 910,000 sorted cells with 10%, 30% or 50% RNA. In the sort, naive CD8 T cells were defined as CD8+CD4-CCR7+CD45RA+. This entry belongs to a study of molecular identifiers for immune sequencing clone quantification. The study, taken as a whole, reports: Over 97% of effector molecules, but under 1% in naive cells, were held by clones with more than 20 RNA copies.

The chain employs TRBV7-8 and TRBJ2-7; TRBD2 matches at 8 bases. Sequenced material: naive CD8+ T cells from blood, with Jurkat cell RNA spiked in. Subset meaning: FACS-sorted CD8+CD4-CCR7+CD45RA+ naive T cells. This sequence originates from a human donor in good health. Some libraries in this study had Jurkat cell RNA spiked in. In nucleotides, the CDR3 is TGTGCCAGCAGCTTAGTAATTGGCGGGGGGAGGTCCTACGAGCAGTACTTC. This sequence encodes CASSLVIGGGRSYEQYF.